The rows below give T cell receptor beta chains drawn from one sample of a study of cytotoxic CD8 clonotypes in ibrutinib-treated CLL. Data came from immunoSEQ multiplex PCR; TCRdb stores just in-frame clones and leaves some out. The sample lists some 81,000 clones; roughly 83% were seen once. This specimen consisted of PBMCs, obtained after 12 months of ibrutinib treatment. These receptors were obtained from a human donor with chronic lymphocytic leukemia. CDR3s include the opening cysteine and the closing phenylalanine or tryptophan. D genes are given only for firm matches.

D gene | J gene | V gene | CDR3 protein
TRBD1 | TRBJ2-3 | TRBV5-1 | CASSPRTGRDTQYF
. | TRBJ1-2 | TRBV5-1 | CASSPLRPPGTF
. | TRBJ2-6 | TRBV7-3 | CASSPPGANVLTF
TRBD1 | TRBJ1-2 | TRBV18 | CASSPGQGDGYTF
TRBD1 | TRBJ1-1 | TRBV19 | CASTQGQFTKAFF
. | TRBJ1-1 | TRBV20-1 | CSARGQGEAFF
. | TRBJ2-3 | TRBV18 | CASSPPMGTDTQYF
TRBD2 | TRBJ2-3 | TRBV28 | CASRASGADTDTQYF
. | TRBJ1-1 | TRBV28 | CASRSPQEYTEAFF
TRBD1 | TRBJ1-2 | TRBV7-2 | CASSYWPRGQGYTF
. | TRBJ2-6 | TRBV6-6 | CASSSLGGGANVLTF
. | TRBJ1-2 | TRBV19 | CASSIDRGGPRDYGYTF
. | TRBJ2-5 | TRBV9 | CASSVGLGVGETQYF
TRBD1 | TRBJ1-6 | TRBV18 | CASSPPGGMGSPLHF
. | TRBJ2-2 | TRBV30 | CAWGPGAWAGELFF
TRBD2 | TRBJ2-5 | TRBV2 | CASSDWVAGAQETQYF
. | TRBJ2-1 | TRBV11-1 | CASSLGNYNEQFF
. | TRBJ1-3 | TRBV7-9 | CASSQAGFGRNTIYF
. | TRBJ2-5 | TRBV6-5 | CASPPRKPREETQYF
. | TRBJ1-5 | TRBV30 | CAWSLGGRYNQPQHF
TRBD2 | TRBJ2-1 | TRBV11-3 | CASSRRLAGSDEQFF
. | TRBJ2-3 | TRBV18 | CASSPGLEADTQYF
. | TRBJ1-5 | TRBV6-5 | CASSYSGVYNQPQHF
. | TRBJ2-3 | TRBV14 | CASSQGPGRGSQYF
. | TRBJ1-2 | TRBV28 | CASSFVNYGYTF
. | TRBJ1-1 | TRBV30 | CAWIGAFTEAFF
TRBD1 | TRBJ1-5 | TRBV5-1 | CASSSTGGEGPQHF
TRBD2 | TRBJ2-3 | TRBV28 | CASSLGAGGDTDTQYF
. | TRBJ2-2 | TRBV5-6 | CASSLGGPGELFF
. | TRBJ1-6 | TRBV30 | CAWSAGRLTDSPLHF
TRBD2 | TRBJ2-1 | TRBV27 | CASSRGTSGGSYNEQFF
. | TRBJ1-6 | TRBV29-1 | CSVERETLPNSPLHF
. | TRBJ1-2 | TRBV6-5 | CASSYGRGFTF
. | TRBJ1-5 | TRBV27 | CASSPSTVSNQPQHF
. | TRBJ1-5 | TRBV5-1 | CASRGSPNQPQHF
. | TRBJ1-1 | TRBV5-1 | CASSLVLDSLLTEAFF
. | TRBJ1-4 | TRBV6-1 | CASGHLGEKLFF
. | TRBJ2-2 | TRBV7-9 | CASSLGSGPTGELFF
. | TRBJ1-1 | TRBV6-6 | CASSPPGLGGTEAFF
. | TRBJ2-5 | TRBV19 | CASSMSWGETQYF
. | TRBJ2-6 | TRBV28 | CASSPGSDWANVLTF
. | TRBJ2-7 | TRBV6-5 | CASSYGVGSSYEQYF
. | TRBJ1-2 | TRBV18 | CASTAGPNYGYTF
. | TRBJ1-4 | TRBV5-1 | CASSPRQAINEKLFF
. | TRBJ2-3 | TRBV5-1 | CASRGAGADTQYF